These 27 T cell receptor beta chains were sequenced from one sample in a study of cytomegalovirus exposure and HLA in healthy donors. With 60 Vbeta and 13 Jbeta primers, the PCR was carried out. Assay used: immunoSEQ multiplex PCR; TCRdb lists only in-frame clones, some missing. The sample lists 65,000 to 100,000 clones; about 79% were seen once. Sequencing was performed on PBMCs. The receptor source for this set is a female donor in good health and CMV-seronegative.

The rearrangement uses TRBV7-2 and TRBJ1-5; D not resolved. Trimming pared 3 bases from V and 2 bases from J, leaving 8 bases between. CDR3 length: 14 amino acids. CDR1 and CDR2 (germline): SGHTA, FQGNSA. The CDR3 nucleotides read TGTGCCAGCAGCTTTCCCGGGGGCAATCAGCCCCAGCATTTT. It specifies CASSFPGGNQPQHF.

This chain joins TRBV18 and TRBJ2-1; D is undetermined. V lost 3 bases, J lost 8 bases, and 8 bases lay in between. The germline V gene has CDR1 KGHSH and CDR2 LQKENI. The CDR3 loop spans 12 amino acids. The CDR3 sequence: CASSPRFDEQFF. The DNA for the CDR3 is TGTGCCAGCTCACCCCGGTTTGATGAGCAGTTCTTC.

The gene calls are TRBV29-1 and TRBJ1-1; D is unresolved. The CDR3 extends over 10 amino acids. Germline V gives CDR1 SQVTM, CDR2 ANQGSEA. Trimming removed 7 bases at V and 4 bases at J, with 7 bases between. CDR3 sequence reads: CSGEGTEAFF. The DNA of the CDR3 is TGCAGCGGCGAGGGCACTGAAGCTTTCTTT.

The V call is TRBV19, the J call TRBJ1-3, with unresolved D. Germline V gene lookup returns CDR1 LNHDA and CDR2 SQIVND (reference sequence). The CDR3 is 14 residues long. The germline V and J ends were trimmed by 5 bases and 0 bases, with 8 bases remaining between them. The chain's CDR3 is CASSPGNSGNTIYF. CDR3 nucleotide sequence: TGTGCCAGTAGTCCGGGGAACTCTGGAAACACCATATATTTT.

The CDR3, as DNA: TGTGCCAGCAGCTCCCTGGGGGCCCTGGGTGAGCAGTACTTC. Protein product: CASSSLGALGEQYF. V usage is TRBV7-9 and J usage is TRBJ2-7; D is perhaps TRBD1 (6 bases). Germline-derived CDR1 and CDR2 are SEHNR and FQNEAQ (reference sequence). Trimming took off 4 bases at V and 7 bases at J, with 17 bases between the two ends. CDR3 size: 14 residues.

The DNA for the CDR3 is TGCGCCAGCAGCCAAATGGGGGCAGGGGGCGGTGGCTACACCTTC. Protein: CASSQMGAGGGGYTF. The chain couples TRBV4-3 to TRBJ1-2; 8 nucleotides agree with TRBD1. Trimming cost V 2 bases and J 7 bases; bases outside gene matches: 9. CDR1 is LGHNA, CDR2 YSLEER, per germline. The CDR3 consists of 15 residues.

The chain combines TRBV6-1 with TRBJ2-1; the D is unclear. V was shortened by 7 bases and J by 6 bases, with 10 bases between the two germline ends. The CDR3 covers 12 residues. Per the germline V gene, CDR1 is MNHNS and CDR2 is SASEGT. This CDR3 is CASNLIPNEQFF. As DNA, the CDR3 is TGTGCCAGCAATCTTATCCCCAATGAGCAGTTCTTC.

The chain is built from TRBV7-8 and TRBJ2-3; TRBD2 matches at 7 bases. The trim removed 2 bases at V and 2 bases at J, leaving 4 bases unmatched. The CDR3 has 15 amino acids. Germline CDR1 is SGHVS and CDR2 is FQNEAQ. The CDR3 protein is CASSLLGLYTDTQYF. CDR3 coding DNA: TGTGCCAGCAGCTTATTGGGACTATACACAGATACGCAGTATTTT. Drawing the rest from reference TRBV7-8 and TRBJ2-3, the complete variable domain is GAGVSQSPRYKVAKRGQDVALRCDPISGHVSLFWYQQALGQGPEFLTYFQNEAQLDKSGLPSDRFFAERPEGSVSTLKIQRTQQEDSAVYLCASSLLGLYTDTQYFGPGTRLTVL.

J is TRBJ2-3 and V is TRBV4-1; D remains unclear. V was clipped by 0 bases and J by 5 bases, with 6 bases between them. Germline CDR1 and CDR2: MGHRA and YSYEKL. The CDR3 covers 13 residues. The CDR3 nucleotides are TGCGCCAGCAGCCAAGATCAGCGAGATACGCAGTATTTT. Translating gives CASSQDQRDTQYF.

The chain carries TRBV6-5 and TRBJ1-5; D possibly corresponds to TRBD1 (5 bases). Between the trimmed V and J ends, which lost 6 bases and 4 bases, there was a span of 10 bases. CDR1 and CDR2 from the germline V gene are MNHEY and SVGAGI. This CDR3 has 13 amino acids. The CDR3 spells CASRGRGNQPQHF. The CDR3 coding sequence is TGTGCCAGCAGAGGTAGGGGTAATCAGCCCCAGCATTTT.

This chain uses TRBV2 with TRBJ1-1, with D possibly being TRBD1 (6 bases). The germline V gene encodes CDR1 SNHLY and CDR2 FYNNEI. This CDR3 has 15 residues. V dropped 4 bases and J dropped 6 bases, with 18 bases sitting between them. The CDR3 here is CASSADPQGWSEAFF. The CDR3 bases are TGTGCCAGCAGTGCGGATCCACAGGGTTGGTCTGAAGCTTTCTTT.

The V and J genes are TRBV7-2 and TRBJ2-1; 13 bases fit TRBD2. The V segment lost 4 bases and the J segment 9 bases; nucleotides outside the gene matches: 6. CDR1 and CDR2 from the germline V gene are SGHTA and FQGNSA. The CDR3 contains 15 residues. CDR3 loop: CASSSRTSGSSEQFF. CDR3 bases: TGTGCCAGCAGCTCAAGGACTAGCGGGAGTAGTGAGCAGTTCTTC.

As concerns this clone: Germline and junction disagree at one end, which may indicate a read error. The V and J genes are TRBV11-2 and TRBJ1-4, with a weak D call TRBD1 (5 bases). Germline CDR1 and CDR2: SGHAT and FQNNGV. There are 10 residues in the CDR3. The CDR3 nucleotides are TGTGCCAGCAGCTCCCGGGACTGGGTTTTT. As protein: CASSSRDWVF.

The chain carries TRBV14 and TRBJ1-6; possibly TRBD1 for D (5 bases). CDR1 and CDR2 from the germline V gene are SGHDN and FVKESK. V lost 3 bases, J lost 7 bases, and 19 bases lay in between. The CDR3 consists of 17 residues. This CDR3 is CASSQRGEVVRNSPLHF. In nucleotides, the CDR3 is TGTGCCAGCAGCCAGAGAGGGGAGGTGGTCCGGAATTCACCCCTCCACTTT.

V and J are TRBV9 and TRBJ2-1; no clear D gene. Germline V gene data show CDR1 as SGDLS and CDR2 as YYNGEE. Trimming took off 0 bases at V and 6 bases at J, with 7 bases between the two ends. The CDR3 covers 13 residues. The CDR3 coding sequence is TGTGCCAGCAGCGTAGCGGCTAGCAATGAGCAGTTCTTC. It specifies CASSVAASNEQFF.

This clone was counted once. This rearrangement joins TRBV6-6 to TRBJ1-2; D perhaps matches TRBD1 (6 bases). The CDR3 is 14 residues long. CDR1 and CDR2 (germline): MNHNY, SVGAGI (reference sequence). The V and J ends lost 4 bases and 2 bases respectively, with 11 bases between them. CDR3 residues: CASSFQGSNYGYTF. The DNA for the CDR3 is TGTGCCAGCAGTTTTCAGGGGTCCAACTATGGCTACACCTTC.

The chain carries TRBV19 and TRBJ1-2; D perhaps matches TRBD1 (5 bases). The CDR3 runs 15 residues. CDR1 and CDR2 from the germline V gene are LNHDA and SQIVND (reference sequence). V lost 2 bases to trimming and J lost 0 bases, with 10 bases between them. CDR3 DNA: TGTGCCAGTAGTATATTCGGCAGGGCTAACTATGGCTACACCTTC. It is translated as CASSIFGRANYGYTF.

The rearrangement joins TRBV5-6 to TRBJ1-1; no reliable D call. Germline lookup yields CDR1 SGHDT and CDR2 YYEEEE. The V and J ends lost 1 base and 0 bases respectively, with 10 bases between them. The CDR3 is 15 amino acids. The CDR3 nucleotides are TGTGCCAGCAGCTTGAATCAGATAATGAACACTGAAGCTTTCTTT. Protein sequence: CASSLNQIMNTEAFF.

The chain employs TRBV4-1 and TRBJ2-6; D remains unclear. The CDR3 spans 16 residues. Germline values: CDR1 MGHRA, CDR2 YSYEKL. The V and J ends lost 0 bases and 2 bases respectively, with 8 bases between them. DNA of the CDR3: TGCGCCAGCAGCCAAGATAGCAGCGCTGGGGCCAACGTCCTGACTTTC. Translating gives CASSQDSSAGANVLTF.

The genes are TRBV5-3 and TRBJ1-4; no clear D gene. TRBV5-3 is flagged as an ORF with uncertain function. V was pared by 4 bases and J by 3 bases, with 10 bases between. The CDR3 has 14 residues. The CDR3 loop is CARSRDSANEKLFF. The CDR3 DNA follows: TGTGCCAGAAGCCGGGATAGTGCTAATGAAAAACTGTTTTTT.

This chain links TRBV30 with TRBJ1-4; no clear D. The V gene lost 5 bases and the J gene lost 4 bases, with 14 bases spanning the gap. Germline CDR1 and CDR2: GTSNPN and SVGIG (reference sequence). The CDR3 runs to 14 residues. The CDR3 loop is CAWGLHGDNEKLFF. The DNA for the CDR3 is TGTGCCTGGGGCCTTCACGGGGATAATGAAAAACTGTTTTTT.

In regard to this clone: A read error may produce the germline difference seen at one junction end. The V gene is TRBV7-7, the J gene TRBJ2-5; 10 positions agree with TRBD2. The CDR3 is made up of 15 amino acids. Germline-derived CDR1 and CDR2 are SSHAT and FNYEAQ (reference sequence). The CDR3 sequence is CASTVWGTSDKTQYF. CDR3 sequence (DNA): TGTGCTAGCACGGTTTGGGGGACTAGCGATAAGACCCAGTACTTC.

J is TRBJ2-3 and V is TRBV27; 9 bases fit TRBD2. V lost 0 bases to trimming and J lost 3 bases; unmatched junction nucleotides: 7. The CDR3 is 17 residues long. Germline CDR1 and CDR2: MNHEY and SMNVEV (reference sequence). CDR3 residues: CASSLSAWLAGTDTQYF. The CDR3 DNA reads as TGTGCCAGCAGTTTATCGGCGTGGCTAGCGGGGACAGATACGCAGTATTTT.

The V gene is TRBV14, the J gene TRBJ2-3; weak D call: TRBD1 (6 bases). Trimming removed 7 bases at V and 2 bases at J, with 10 bases between. CDR3 length: 13 amino acids. Germline V CDR1 and CDR2: SGHDN, FVKESK. The CDR3 here is CASKRGSTDTQYF. The CDR3 coding sequence is TGTGCCAGCAAGAGGGGGTCCACAGATACGCAGTATTTT.

The V and J genes are TRBV2 and TRBJ2-7; 11 positions agree with TRBD2. Unmatched junction bases numbered 8, after V lost 7 bases and J lost 6 bases. Germline V gene lookup returns CDR1 SNHLY and CDR2 FYNNEI. This CDR3 has 14 residues. The CDR3 sequence is CASKTSGSSIEQYF. The CDR3 coding sequence is TGTGCCAGCAAAACTAGCGGGAGTTCGATCGAGCAGTACTTC. Full variable domain (outside the CDR3, taken from reference TRBV2 and TRBJ2-7): EPEVTQTPSHQVTQMGQEVILRCVPISNHLYFYWYRQILGQKVEFLVSFYNNEISEKSEIFDDQFSVERPDGSNFTLKIRSTKLEDSAMYFCASKTSGSSIEQYFGPGTRLTVT.

V and J are TRBV5-1 and TRBJ1-4, with 8 bases fitting TRBD1. J was trimmed by 2 bases and V by 6 bases; bases with no gene match: 3. The CDR3 consists of 14 residues. Germline CDR1 and CDR2: SGHRS and YFSETQ. Here the CDR3 DNA reads TGCGCCAGCACTCAGGGGGCGACTAATGAAAAACTGTTTTTT. It encodes CASTQGATNEKLFF.

V usage is TRBV10-3 and J usage is TRBJ2-3; 7 bases line up with TRBD2. V lost 4 bases and J lost 0; bases outside the gene matches: 4. In germline, CDR1 is ENHRY, CDR2 SYGVKD. The CDR3 loop spans 15 amino acids. The CDR3 DNA reads TGTGCCATCAGTGTAGCGGGCGCTAGCACAGATACGCAGTATTTT. Translated: CAISVAGASTDTQYF.